The rows below give T cell receptor beta chains drawn from one sample of a study of STAT5B mutations in CD4+ large granular lymphocyte leukemia. Some clones are missing from TCRdb's copy, which holds only in-frame ones; the method was immunoSEQ multiplex PCR. The sample holds fewer than 35,000 clones, around 88% seen once. The sample comprised CD4+ T cells from blood buffy coats. The receptors derive from a human donor in good health. Each CDR3 is given with its conserved first and last residue.

j_call: TRBJ2-7
v_call: TRBV30
cdr3_aa: CAWSRKGQGSYEQYF

j_call: TRBJ1-3
v_call: TRBV4-3
cdr3_aa: CASSQEWGRPNSGNTIYF

j_call: TRBJ1-6
v_call: TRBV30
cdr3_aa: CAWRDNYSPLHF

j_call: TRBJ1-1
v_call: TRBV7-3
cdr3_aa: CASSLTGQGEAFF

j_call: TRBJ1-2
v_call: TRBV23-1
cdr3_aa: CASSQSRTDDYGYTF

j_call: TRBJ1-2
v_call: TRBV4-1
cdr3_aa: CASSQARVEDYGYTF

j_call: TRBJ1-5
v_call: TRBV6-5
cdr3_aa: CASSDGGANQPQHF

j_call: TRBJ2-1
v_call: TRBV5-1
cdr3_aa: CASSLGTSGKSSYNEQFF

j_call: TRBJ2-3
v_call: TRBV18
cdr3_aa: CASSPLLTRTDTQYF

j_call: TRBJ2-3
v_call: TRBV7-2
cdr3_aa: CASSLAHSGRAGDTQYF

j_call: TRBJ1-1
v_call: TRBV7-9
cdr3_aa: CASSFTGGETEAFF

j_call: TRBJ2-3
v_call: TRBV7-2
cdr3_aa: CASSKDAWEGVADTQYF

j_call: TRBJ2-6
v_call: TRBV19
cdr3_aa: CASSTYGSGGANVLTF

j_call: TRBJ1-3
v_call: TRBV19
cdr3_aa: CASIRDSSGNTIYF

j_call: TRBJ1-6
v_call: TRBV19
cdr3_aa: CASSIVPSTGSPLHF

j_call: TRBJ2-3
v_call: TRBV7-2
cdr3_aa: CASSRGAADTQYF

j_call: TRBJ2-7
v_call: TRBV10-3
cdr3_aa: CAIKKTSGETYEQYF

j_call: TRBJ2-3
v_call: TRBV25-1
cdr3_aa: CASSEYWGDADTQYF

j_call: TRBJ2-1
v_call: TRBV5-4
cdr3_aa: CASSLAAGQYNEQFF

j_call: TRBJ1-4
v_call: TRBV28
cdr3_aa: CASSSRDRGMREKLFF

j_call: TRBJ1-1
v_call: TRBV2
cdr3_aa: CASSPITQQGRPFF

j_call: TRBJ1-2
v_call: TRBV18
cdr3_aa: CASSPSEGARGYTF

j_call: TRBJ1-2
v_call: TRBV14
cdr3_aa: CASSQGVPRFGYTF

j_call: TRBJ2-7
v_call: TRBV7-7
cdr3_aa: CASSFAGGDNEQYF

j_call: TRBJ2-3
v_call: TRBV19
cdr3_aa: CASRWAQTDTQYF

j_call: TRBJ2-2
v_call: TRBV10-3
cdr3_aa: CAIFDSNTGELFF

j_call: TRBJ1-2
v_call: TRBV5-8
cdr3_aa: CASSLQYGYTF

j_call: TRBJ1-2
v_call: TRBV27
cdr3_aa: CASTPLGTAKYGYTF

j_call: TRBJ2-7
v_call: TRBV29-1
cdr3_aa: CSVGGSARTATYEQYF

j_call: TRBJ2-1
v_call: TRBV10-1
cdr3_aa: CASSAAGGRREQFF

j_call: TRBJ2-3
v_call: TRBV19
cdr3_aa: CASSIRGTDTQYF

j_call: TRBJ1-2
v_call: TRBV4-2
cdr3_aa: CASSQADTETYGYTF

j_call: TRBJ2-2
v_call: TRBV4-3
cdr3_aa: CASSQELAGLTGELFF

j_call: TRBJ1-1
v_call: TRBV10-1
cdr3_aa: CASSESKLGNTEAFF

j_call: TRBJ2-7
v_call: TRBV7-2
cdr3_aa: CASSSPGLAYEQYF

j_call: TRBJ1-1
v_call: TRBV11-3
cdr3_aa: CASSLDGPNTEAFF

j_call: TRBJ2-5
v_call: TRBV7-8
cdr3_aa: CASSPGLETQYF

j_call: TRBJ1-2
v_call: TRBV5-6
cdr3_aa: CASTRDSVYGYTF

j_call: TRBJ2-7
v_call: TRBV11-2
cdr3_aa: CASRPQGERSYEQYF

j_call: TRBJ2-1
v_call: TRBV4-3
cdr3_aa: CASSQDPGRTGGDEQFF

j_call: TRBJ2-2
v_call: TRBV5-1
cdr3_aa: CASSLDRVNTGELFF

j_call: TRBJ2-2
v_call: TRBV10-3
cdr3_aa: CAIAASNTGELFF

j_call: TRBJ2-3
v_call: TRBV6-5
cdr3_aa: CASSVGLSTDTQYF

j_call: TRBJ2-2
v_call: TRBV20-1
cdr3_aa: CSAQGAGELFF

j_call: TRBJ1-1
v_call: TRBV19
cdr3_aa: CASMAYRDTEAFF

j_call: TRBJ1-5
v_call: TRBV6-6
cdr3_aa: CASSYGSLIQPQHF

j_call: TRBJ2-1
v_call: TRBV6-5
cdr3_aa: CATTTVYNEQFF

j_call: TRBJ1-1
v_call: TRBV13
cdr3_aa: CASSLNVRTEAFF

j_call: TRBJ1-5
v_call: TRBV7-2
cdr3_aa: CASSLMGVNQPQHF

j_call: TRBJ2-5
v_call: TRBV7-2
cdr3_aa: CASSLDDGGELAQYF